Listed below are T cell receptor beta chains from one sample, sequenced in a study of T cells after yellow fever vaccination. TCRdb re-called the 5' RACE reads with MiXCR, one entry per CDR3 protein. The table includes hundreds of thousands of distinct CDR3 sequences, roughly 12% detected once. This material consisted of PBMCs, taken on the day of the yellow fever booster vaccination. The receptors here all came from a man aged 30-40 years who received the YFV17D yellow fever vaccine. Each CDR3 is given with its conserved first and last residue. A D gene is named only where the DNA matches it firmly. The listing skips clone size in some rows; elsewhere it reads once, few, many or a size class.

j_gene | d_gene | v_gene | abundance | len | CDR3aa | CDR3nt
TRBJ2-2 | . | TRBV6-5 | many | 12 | CASTGGTGELFF | TGTGCCAGCACAGGGGGGACCGGGGAGCTGTTTTTT
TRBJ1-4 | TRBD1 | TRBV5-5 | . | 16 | CASSFGWTGRNEKLFF | TGTGCCAGCAGCTTTGGGTGGACAGGCCGAAATGAAAAACTGTTTTTT
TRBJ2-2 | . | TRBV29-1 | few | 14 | CSVSPGGADRELFF | TGCAGCGTTAGTCCGGGGGGCGCCGACCGGGAGCTGTTTTTT
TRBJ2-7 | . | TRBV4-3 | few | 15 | CASSQYRQAEYEQYF | TGCGCCAGCAGCCAATACCGCCAGGCCGAATACGAGCAGTACTTC
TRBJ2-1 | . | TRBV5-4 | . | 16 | CASSPGGGTDYNEQFF | TGTGCCAGCAGCCCTGGAGGAGGGACAGATTACAATGAGCAGTTCTTC
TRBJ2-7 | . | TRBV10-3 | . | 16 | CAISEPGLSSSYEQYF | TGTGCCATCAGTGAGCCCGGACTGTCGAGCTCCTACGAGCAGTACTTC
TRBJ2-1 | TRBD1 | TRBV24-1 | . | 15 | CATSDPGTGANEQFF | TGTGCCACCAGTGACCCCGGGACAGGGGCGAATGAGCAGTTCTTC
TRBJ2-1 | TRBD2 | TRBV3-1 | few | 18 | CASSQTRLAGARYNEQFF | TGTGCCAGCAGCCAGACAAGATTGGCGGGAGCAAGGTACAATGAGCAGTTCTTC
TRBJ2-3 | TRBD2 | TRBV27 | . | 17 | CASRRTSGRAVTDTQYF | TGTGCCAGCAGGCGCACTAGCGGGAGGGCCGTAACAGATACGCAGTATTTT
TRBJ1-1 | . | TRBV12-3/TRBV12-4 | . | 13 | CASSLATGLEAFF | TGTGCCAGCAGTTTAGCCACAGGGCTTGAAGCTTTCTTT
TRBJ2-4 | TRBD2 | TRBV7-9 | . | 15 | CASSSLLGGVNIQYF | TGTGCCAGCAGCTCCCTCTTGGGAGGGGTGAACATTCAGTACTTC
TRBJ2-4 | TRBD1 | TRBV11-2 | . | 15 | CASSVILGQGGIQYF | TGTGCCAGCAGCGTAATTCTGGGACAGGGCGGCATTCAGTACTTC
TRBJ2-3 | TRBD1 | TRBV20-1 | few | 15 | CSATSGTGVEDTQYF | TGCAGTGCTACGTCCGGGACAGGGGTCGAAGATACGCAGTATTTT
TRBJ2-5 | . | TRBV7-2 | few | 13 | CASSPRPLGAQYF | TGTGCCAGCAGCCCCCGGCCTCTAGGGGCCCAGTACTTC
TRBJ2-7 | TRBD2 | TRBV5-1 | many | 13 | CASSPGLAAEQYF | TGCGCCAGCAGCCCGGGACTAGCGGCAGAGCAGTACTTC
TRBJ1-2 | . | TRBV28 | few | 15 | CASSFIDRANYGYTF | TGTGCCAGCAGTTTCATAGACAGAGCTAACTATGGCTACACCTTC
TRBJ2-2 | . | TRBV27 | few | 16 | CASSLSFPGKSGELFF | TGTGCCAGCAGTTTATCTTTTCCAGGGAAGTCCGGGGAGCTGTTTTTT
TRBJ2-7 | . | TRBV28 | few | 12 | CASIDYSYEQYF | TGTGCCAGCATAGACTACTCCTACGAGCAGTACTTC
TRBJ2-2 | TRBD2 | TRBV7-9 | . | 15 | CVSPGTSANTGELFF | TGTGTCAGCCCAGGGACTAGCGCTAACACCGGGGAGCTGTTTTTT
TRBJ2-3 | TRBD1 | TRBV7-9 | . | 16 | CASSFPRTGPTDTQYF | TGTGCCAGCAGCTTCCCAAGGACAGGCCCCACAGATACGCAGTATTTT
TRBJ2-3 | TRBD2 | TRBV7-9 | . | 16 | CASRDGSGSTPDTQYF | TGTGCCAGCAGGGACGGGAGCGGGAGTACCCCAGATACGCAGTATTTT
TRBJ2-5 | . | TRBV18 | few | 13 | CASSPTGLETQYF | TGTGCCAGCTCACCAACCGGTTTGGAGACCCAGTACTTC
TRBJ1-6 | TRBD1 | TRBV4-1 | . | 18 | CASSRLFVRDRVESPLHF | TGCGCCAGCAGCCGTCTATTTGTCCGGGACAGGGTAGAGTCACCCCTCCACTTT
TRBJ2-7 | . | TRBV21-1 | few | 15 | CASSKTSGAIYEQYF | TGTGCCAGCAGCAAAACTAGCGGAGCTATCTACGAGCAGTACTTC
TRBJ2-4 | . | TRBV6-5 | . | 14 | CASSYDLAKNIQYF | TGTGCCAGCAGTTACGATCTAGCCAAAAACATTCAGTACTTC
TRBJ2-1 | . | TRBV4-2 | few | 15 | CASSQLWGRYNEQFF | TGTGCCAGCAGCCAATTGTGGGGGCGTTACAATGAGCAGTTCTTC
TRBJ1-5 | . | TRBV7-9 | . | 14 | CASSNWNSNQPQHF | TGTGCCAGCAGTAATTGGAATAGCAATCAGCCCCAGCATTTT
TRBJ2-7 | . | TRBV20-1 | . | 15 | CSARPSGRDYSEQYF | TGCAGTGCTAGGCCCTCCGGGCGGGATTACAGCGAGCAGTACTTC
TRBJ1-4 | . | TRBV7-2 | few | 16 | CASSFRATGLNEKLFF | TGTGCCAGCAGCTTTCGCGCGACAGGTCTTAATGAAAAACTGTTTTTT
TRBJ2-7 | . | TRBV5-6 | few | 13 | CASSLEGSGEQYF | TGTGCCAGCAGCTTGGAAGGGTCTGGGGAGCAGTACTTC
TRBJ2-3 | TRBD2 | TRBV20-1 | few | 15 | CSALLAGDLADTQYF | TGCAGTGCCTTACTAGCGGGAGATCTAGCAGATACGCAGTATTTT
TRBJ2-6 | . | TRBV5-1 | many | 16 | CASSPAPGSGANVLTF | TGCGCCAGCAGCCCGGCCCCGGGCTCTGGGGCCAACGTCCTGACTTTC
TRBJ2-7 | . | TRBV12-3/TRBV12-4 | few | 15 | CASSFDRIRGYEQYF | TGTGCCAGCAGTTTTGACCGGATAAGGGGCTACGAGCAGTACTTC
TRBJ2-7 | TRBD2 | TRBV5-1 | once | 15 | CASSLAGPLGYEQYF | TGCGCCAGCAGCTTAGCGGGACCTCTGGGCTACGAGCAGTACTTC